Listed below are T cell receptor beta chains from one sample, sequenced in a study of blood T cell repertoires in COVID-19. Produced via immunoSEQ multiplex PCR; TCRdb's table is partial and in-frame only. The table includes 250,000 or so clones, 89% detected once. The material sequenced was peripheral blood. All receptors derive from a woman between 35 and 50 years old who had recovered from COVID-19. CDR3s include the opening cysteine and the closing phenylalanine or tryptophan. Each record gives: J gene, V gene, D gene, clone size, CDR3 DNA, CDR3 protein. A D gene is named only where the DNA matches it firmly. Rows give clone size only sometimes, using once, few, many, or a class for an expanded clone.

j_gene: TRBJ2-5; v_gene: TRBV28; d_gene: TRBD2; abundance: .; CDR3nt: TGTGCCAGCAGTTTCTATAGCGGGGGGGGAGGAGAGACCCAGTACTTC; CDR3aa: CASSFYSGGGGETQYF
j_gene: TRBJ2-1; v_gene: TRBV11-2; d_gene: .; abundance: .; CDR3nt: TGTGCCAGCAGCTTAGGAGTTCACAATGAGCAGTTCTTC; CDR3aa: CASSLGVHNEQFF
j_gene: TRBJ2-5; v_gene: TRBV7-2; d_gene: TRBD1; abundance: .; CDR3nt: TGTGCCAGCAGGAAGTGGCAGGGGGCGATCCAAGAGACCCAGTACTTC; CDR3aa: CASRKWQGAIQETQYF
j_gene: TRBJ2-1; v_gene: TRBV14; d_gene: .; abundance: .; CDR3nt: TGTGCCAGCAGCCACGGACAGAGACAGTTCTTC; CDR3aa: CASSHGQRQFF
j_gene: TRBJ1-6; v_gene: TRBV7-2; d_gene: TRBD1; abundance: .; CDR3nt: TGTGCCAGCAGCTTAGCGCCCAGGGGGCCAAATTCACCCCTCCACTTT; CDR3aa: CASSLAPRGPNSPLHF
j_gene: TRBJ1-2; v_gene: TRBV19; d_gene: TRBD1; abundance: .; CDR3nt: TGTGCCAGTAGCACCGGGACAGGGGAAGGAGGGTATGGCTACACCTTC; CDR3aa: CASSTGTGEGGYGYTF
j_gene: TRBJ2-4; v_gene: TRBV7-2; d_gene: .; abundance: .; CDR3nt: TGTGCCAGCAGCTTAGGTTCCGTAATAGCCAAAAACATTCAGTACTTC; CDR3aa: CASSLGSVIAKNIQYF
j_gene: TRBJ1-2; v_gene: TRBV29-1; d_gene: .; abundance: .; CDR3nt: TGCAGCGTTGAAGGCAGTAACTATGGCTACACCTTC; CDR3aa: CSVEGSNYGYTF
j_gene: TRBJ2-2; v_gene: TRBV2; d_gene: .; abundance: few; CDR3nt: TGTGCCAGCGTCGAGACGAACACCGGGGAGCTGTTTTTT; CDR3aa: CASVETNTGELFF
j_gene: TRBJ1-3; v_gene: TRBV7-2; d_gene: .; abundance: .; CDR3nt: TGTGCCAGCAGCTTAGTTTCTTCTGGAAACACCATATATTTT; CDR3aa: CASSLVSSGNTIYF
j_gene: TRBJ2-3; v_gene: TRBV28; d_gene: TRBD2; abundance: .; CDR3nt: TGTGCCAGCAGCAGCGGGGGGCCAATGTCAGATACGCAGTATTTT; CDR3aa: CASSSGGPMSDTQYF
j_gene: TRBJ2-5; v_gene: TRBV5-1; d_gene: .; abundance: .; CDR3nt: TGCGCCAGCAGCCCCACACCCGACGCGGAATCAAGAGCTCGGTACTTC; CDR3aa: CASSPTPDAESRARYF
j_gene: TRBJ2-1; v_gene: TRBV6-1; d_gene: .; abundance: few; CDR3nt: TGTGCCAGCAGTGGAGCCGGGACTTTGGAAAATTTCTTC; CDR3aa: CASSGAGTLENFF
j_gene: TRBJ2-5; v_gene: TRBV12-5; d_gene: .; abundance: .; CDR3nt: TGTGCTAGTGGTTCGATCGGACCACTTCAGGGGACCCAGTACTTC; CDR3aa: CASGSIGPLQGTQYF
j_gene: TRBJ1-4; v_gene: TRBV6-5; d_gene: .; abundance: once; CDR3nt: TGTGCCAGTACCCGCGGGTTTGCAACTAATGAAAAACTGTTTTTT; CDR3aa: CASTRGFATNEKLFF
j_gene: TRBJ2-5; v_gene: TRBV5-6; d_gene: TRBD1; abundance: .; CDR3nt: TGTGCCAGCAGCCCCCGGGACAGGGGGGTCGAGACCCAGTACTTC; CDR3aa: CASSPRDRGVETQYF
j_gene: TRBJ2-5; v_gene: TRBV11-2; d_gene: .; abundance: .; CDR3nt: TGTGCCAGCAGCGGACTATTTGGGGAGACCCAGTACTTC; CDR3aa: CASSGLFGETQYF
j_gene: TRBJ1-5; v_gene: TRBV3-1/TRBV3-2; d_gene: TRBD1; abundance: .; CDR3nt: TGTGCCAGCAGCCAAGAGACAGGGGGTTTTCAGCCCCAGCATTTT; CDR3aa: CASSQETGGFQPQHF